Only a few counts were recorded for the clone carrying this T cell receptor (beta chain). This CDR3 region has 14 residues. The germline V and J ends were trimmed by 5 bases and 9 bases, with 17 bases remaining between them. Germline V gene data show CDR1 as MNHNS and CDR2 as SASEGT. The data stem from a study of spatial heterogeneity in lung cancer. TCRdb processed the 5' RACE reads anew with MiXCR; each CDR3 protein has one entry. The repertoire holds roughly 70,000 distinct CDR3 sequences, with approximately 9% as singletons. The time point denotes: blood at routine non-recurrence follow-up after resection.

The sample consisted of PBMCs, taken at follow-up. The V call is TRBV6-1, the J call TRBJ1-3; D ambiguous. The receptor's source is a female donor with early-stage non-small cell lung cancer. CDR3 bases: TGTGCCAGCAGTCTGGGGATTATGTCGGGCACCATATATTTT. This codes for CASSLGIMSGTIYF.